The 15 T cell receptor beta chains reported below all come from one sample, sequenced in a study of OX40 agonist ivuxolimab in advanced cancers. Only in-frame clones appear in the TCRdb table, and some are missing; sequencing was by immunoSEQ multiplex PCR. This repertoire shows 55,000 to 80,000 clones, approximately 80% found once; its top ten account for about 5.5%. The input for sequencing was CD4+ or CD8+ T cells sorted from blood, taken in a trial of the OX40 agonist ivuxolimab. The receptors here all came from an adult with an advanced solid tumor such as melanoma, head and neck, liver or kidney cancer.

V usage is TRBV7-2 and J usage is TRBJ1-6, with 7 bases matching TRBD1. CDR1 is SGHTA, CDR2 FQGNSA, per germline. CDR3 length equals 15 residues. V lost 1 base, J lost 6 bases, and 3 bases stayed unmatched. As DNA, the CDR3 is TGTGCCAGCAGCTTAGAGTCAGGGGGTAATTCACCCCTCCACTTT. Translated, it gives CASSLESGGNSPLHF.

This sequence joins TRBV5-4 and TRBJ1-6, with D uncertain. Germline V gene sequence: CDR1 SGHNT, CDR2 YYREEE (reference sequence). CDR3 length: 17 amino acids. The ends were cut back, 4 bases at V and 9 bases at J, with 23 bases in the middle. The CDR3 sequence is CASSRRSAPAEGSPLHF. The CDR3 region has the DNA TGTGCCAGCAGCCGGCGCTCGGCCCCCGCGGAGGGTTCACCCCTCCACTTT. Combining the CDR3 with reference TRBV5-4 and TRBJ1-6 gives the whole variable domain ETGVTQSPTHLIKTRGQQVTLRCSSQSGHNTVSWYQQALGQGPQFIFQYYREEENGRGNFPPRFSGLQFPNYSSELNVNALELDDSALYLCASSRRSAPAEGSPLHFGNGTRLTVT.

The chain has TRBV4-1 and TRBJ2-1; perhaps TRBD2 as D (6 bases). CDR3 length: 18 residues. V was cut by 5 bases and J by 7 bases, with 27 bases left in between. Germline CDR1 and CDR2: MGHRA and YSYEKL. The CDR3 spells CASSSGRITTRSGNEQFF. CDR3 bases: TGCGCCAGCAGCTCGGGGAGGATAACGACAAGATCGGGGAATGAGCAGTTCTTC.

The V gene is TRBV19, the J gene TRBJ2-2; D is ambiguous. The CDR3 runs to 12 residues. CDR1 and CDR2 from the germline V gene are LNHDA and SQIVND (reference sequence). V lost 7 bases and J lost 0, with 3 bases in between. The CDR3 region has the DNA TGTGCCAGTACCCCGAACACCGGGGAGCTGTTTTTT. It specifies CASTPNTGELFF.

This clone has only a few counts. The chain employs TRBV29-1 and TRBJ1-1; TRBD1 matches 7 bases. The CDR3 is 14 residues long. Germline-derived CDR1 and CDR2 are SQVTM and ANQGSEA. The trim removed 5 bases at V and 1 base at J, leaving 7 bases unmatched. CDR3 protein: CSVPGTERNTEAFF. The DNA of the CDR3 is TGCAGCGTTCCCGGGACAGAGAGGAACACTGAAGCTTTCTTT.

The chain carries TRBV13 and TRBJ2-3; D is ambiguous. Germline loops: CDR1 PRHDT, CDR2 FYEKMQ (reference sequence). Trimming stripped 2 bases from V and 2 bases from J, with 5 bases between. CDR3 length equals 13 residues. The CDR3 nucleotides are TGTGCCAGCAGCTTAACCCCCACAGATACGCAGTATTTT. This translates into CASSLTPTDTQYF.

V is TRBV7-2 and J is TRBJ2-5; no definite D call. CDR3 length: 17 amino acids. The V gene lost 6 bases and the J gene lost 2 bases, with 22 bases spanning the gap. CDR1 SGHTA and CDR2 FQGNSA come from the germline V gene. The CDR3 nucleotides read TGTGCCAGCAGTCCTACACACGGGCTCTCCTTACAAGAGACCCAGTACTTC. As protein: CASSPTHGLSLQETQYF.

This CDR3 is CASSPRGPDTQYF. CDR3 in DNA: TGTGCCAGCAGCCCCAGGGGGCCAGATACGCAGTATTTT. J is TRBJ2-3 and V is TRBV7-9; 8 nucleotides align to TRBD1. Germline CDR1 is SEHNR and CDR2 is FQNEAQ (reference sequence). Trimming at V came to 5 bases and at J to 4 bases, leaving 2 bases not matched to a gene. This CDR3 is 13 amino acids long.

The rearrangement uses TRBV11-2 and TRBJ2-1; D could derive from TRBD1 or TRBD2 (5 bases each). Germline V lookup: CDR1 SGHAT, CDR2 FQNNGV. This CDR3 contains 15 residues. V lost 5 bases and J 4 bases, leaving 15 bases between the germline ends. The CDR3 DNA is TGTGCCAGCAGCCATCCTCAGGGAGAATACAATGAGCAGTTCTTC. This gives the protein CASSHPQGEYNEQFF.

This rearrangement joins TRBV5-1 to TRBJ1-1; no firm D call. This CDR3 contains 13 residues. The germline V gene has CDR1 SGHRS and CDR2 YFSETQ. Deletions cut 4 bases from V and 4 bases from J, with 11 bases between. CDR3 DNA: TGCGCCAGCAGCCTTATTCTAAGCACTGAAGCTTTCTTT. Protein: CASSLILSTEAFF.

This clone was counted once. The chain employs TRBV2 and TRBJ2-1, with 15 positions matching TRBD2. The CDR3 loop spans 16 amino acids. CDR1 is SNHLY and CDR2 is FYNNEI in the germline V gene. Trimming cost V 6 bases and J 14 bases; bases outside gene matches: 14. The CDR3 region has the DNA TGTGCCAGCAGCGTCGGACTAGCGGGAGGGCCTTGGGTGGAGTTCTTC. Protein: CASSVGLAGGPWVEFF.

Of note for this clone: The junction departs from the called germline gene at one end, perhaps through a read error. This chain's CDR3 is CASSQGTSGTYEQYF. DNA for the CDR3: TGCGCCAGCAGCCAAGGGACTAGCGGAACCTACGAGCAGTACTTC. V usage is TRBV7-2 and J usage is TRBJ2-7, with 11 bases that match TRBD2. Germline CDR1 is SGHTA and CDR2 is FQGNSA. The CDR3 sequence is 15 residues long. The full variable domain, with the rest looked up from reference TRBV7-2 and TRBJ2-7, is GAGVSQSPSNKVTEKGKDVELRCDPISGHTALYWYRQSLGQGLEFLIYFQGNSAPDKSGLPSDRFSAERTGGSVSTLTIQRTQQEDSAVYLCASSQGTSGTYEQYFGPGTRLTVT.

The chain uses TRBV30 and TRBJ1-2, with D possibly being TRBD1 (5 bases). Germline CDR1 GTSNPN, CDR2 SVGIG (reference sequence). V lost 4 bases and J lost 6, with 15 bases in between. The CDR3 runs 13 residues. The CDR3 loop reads CAWIPGRVNGYTF. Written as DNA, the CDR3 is TGTGCCTGGATCCCTGGCAGGGTAAATGGCTACACCTTC.

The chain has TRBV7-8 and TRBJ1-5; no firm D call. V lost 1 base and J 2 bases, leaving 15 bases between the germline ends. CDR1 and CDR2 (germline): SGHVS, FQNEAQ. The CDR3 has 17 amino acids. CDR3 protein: CASSLGRVGARNQPQHF. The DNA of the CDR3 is TGTGCCAGCAGCTTAGGGCGGGTGGGAGCCCGCAATCAGCCCCAGCATTTT.

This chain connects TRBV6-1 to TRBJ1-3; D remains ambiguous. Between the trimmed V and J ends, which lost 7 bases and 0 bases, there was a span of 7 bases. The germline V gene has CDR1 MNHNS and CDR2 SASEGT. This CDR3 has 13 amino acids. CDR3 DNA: TGTGCCAGCAAAATGAGCTCTGGAAACACCATATATTTT. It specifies CASKMSSGNTIYF.